Below are 5 T cell receptor beta chains sequenced from a single sample in a study of blood T cell repertoires in COVID-19. Sequencing was performed with immunoSEQ multiplex PCR; in TCRdb, only in-frame clones are kept and a portion is missing. The sample records 55,000 to 75,000 clones, 90% to 95% being singletons. The sample was peripheral blood. Source of these receptors: a human donor in a cohort sampled during active COVID-19.

The chain recombines TRBV28 with TRBJ1-2; no clear D. The CDR3 consists of 14 residues. Trimming took 5 bases from V and 2 from J, leaving 12 bases between them. Germline V gene sequence: CDR1 MDHEN, CDR2 SYDVKM. The DNA of the CDR3 is TGTGCCAGCAGTCCCGCCGGAGAGAACTATGGCTACACCTTC. Its translation: CASSPAGENYGYTF.

The chain carries TRBV4-1 and TRBJ2-3; 11 nucleotides align to TRBD2. The CDR3 covers 17 residues. CDR1 is MGHRA and CDR2 is YSYEKL in the germline V gene. J lost 1 base, V lost 0 bases, and 3 bases had no gene match. The CDR3: CASSQDELAGGTDTQYF. CDR3 sequence (DNA): TGCGCCAGCAGCCAAGATGAACTAGCGGGGGGCACAGATACGCAGTATTTT.

The rearrangement links TRBV6-1 to TRBJ2-7; the match to TRBD2 covers 7 bases. V trimming: 1 base; J trimming: 12 bases; junction bases outside the gene matches: 6. Germline values: CDR1 MNHNS, CDR2 SASEGT. The CDR3 has 12 amino acids. The CDR3 loop reads CASSEVGGASYF. The CDR3 coding sequence is TGTGCCAGCAGTGAAGTGGGAGGGGCGTCGTACTTC.

The chain employs TRBV21-1 and TRBJ1-2. TRBV21-1 is listed as a pseudogene. This CDR3 contains 14 residues. DNA of the CDR3: TGTGCCAGCAGCAGAGTTGGACTTAACTATGGCTACACCTTC. Translating it yields CASSRVGLNYGYTF.

This clone was recorded a few times. CDR3 coding DNA: TGTGCCACCAGCCGGGGGGCCCACACCGGGGAGCTGTTTTTT. It yields the protein CATSRGAHTGELFF. J is TRBJ2-2 and V is TRBV24-1; maybe TRBD2 (7 bases). The germline V gene encodes CDR1 KGHDR and CDR2 SFDVKD. V was pared by 7 bases and J by 3 bases, with 11 bases between. The CDR3 has 14 amino acids.